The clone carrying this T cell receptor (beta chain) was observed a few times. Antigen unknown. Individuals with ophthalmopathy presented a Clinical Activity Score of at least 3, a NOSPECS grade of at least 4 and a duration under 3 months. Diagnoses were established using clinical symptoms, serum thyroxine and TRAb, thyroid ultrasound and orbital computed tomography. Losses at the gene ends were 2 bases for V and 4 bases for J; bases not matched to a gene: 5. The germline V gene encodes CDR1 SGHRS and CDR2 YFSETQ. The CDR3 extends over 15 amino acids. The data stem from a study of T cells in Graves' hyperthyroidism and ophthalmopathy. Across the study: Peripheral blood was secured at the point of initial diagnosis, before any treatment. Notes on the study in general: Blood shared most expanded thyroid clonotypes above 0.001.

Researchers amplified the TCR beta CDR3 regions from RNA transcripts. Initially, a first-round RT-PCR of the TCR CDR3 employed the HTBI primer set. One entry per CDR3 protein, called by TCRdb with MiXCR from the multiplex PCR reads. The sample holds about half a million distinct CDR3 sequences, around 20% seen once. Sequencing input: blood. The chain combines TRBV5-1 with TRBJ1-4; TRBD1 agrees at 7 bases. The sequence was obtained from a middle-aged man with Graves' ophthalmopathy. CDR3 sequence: CASSLGGQDNEKLFF. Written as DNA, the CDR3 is TGCGCCAGCAGCTTAGGCGGACAGGATAATGAAAAACTGTTTTTT. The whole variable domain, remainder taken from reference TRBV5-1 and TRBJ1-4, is KAGVTQTPRYLIKTRGQQVTLSCSPISGHRSVSWYQQTPGQGLQFLFEYFSETQRNKGNFPGRFSGRQFSNSRSEMNVSTLELGDSALYLCASSLGGQDNEKLFFGSGTQLSVL.